Sequencing of this T cell receptor beta chain was carried out in a study of identical twins. TCRdb itself ran the 5' RACE reads through MiXCR, one entry per CDR3 protein. Among roughly 750,000 distinct CDR3 sequences listed, 21% were seen once. V lost 1 base to trimming and J lost 1 base, with 7 bases between them. The germline V gene encodes CDR1 SGHTA and CDR2 FQGTGA. The CDR3 has 14 amino acids. The same sample was also used in a study of T cells expressing NK-cell markers. That work adds: Where several donors were concerned, these clonotypes also led the CD3+CD56-NKG2C+ fraction.

The receptor's source is a woman aged 18-35 years in good health. This chain links TRBV7-3 with TRBJ2-5; possibly TRBD2 for D (6 bases). Input material: PBMCs. CDR3 region: CASSLIGGQETQYF. CDR3 DNA: TGTGCCAGCAGCTTAATCGGGGGCCAAGAGACCCAGTACTTC.